The present entry profiles one TCR beta chain with its context. Its cognate antigen is unknown. This sample is part of a study of identical twins. Study-level results: Interpretation of the results relied on cross-sectional statistical analysis and not on following the same donors. Alpha sequences that were out-of-frame and twin-shared showed an excess of low generation probability. Excess twin sharing in beta out-of-frame sequences was weaker. Whereas memory repertoires showed no such difference, abundant cord blood beta clonotypes carried fewer insertions.

TCRdb passed the 5' RACE reads through MiXCR, listing each CDR3 protein once. This table has about 530,000 distinct CDR3 sequences, nearly 15% appearing once. The length of the CDR3 is 13 residues. V lost 6 bases, J lost 5 bases, and 13 bases lay in between. Germline V gene lookup returns CDR1 SNHLY and CDR2 FYNNEI. These data also formed part of another study, on yellow fever vaccine responses in identical twins.

Sequenced sample: CD4+ T cells sorted from blood. The clonotype comes from a woman under 30 in good health. V and J are TRBV2 and TRBJ2-5; D is perhaps TRBD1 or TRBD2 (5 bases each). CDR3 loop: CASRDEGPETQYF. The CDR3 coding sequence is TGTGCCAGCAGGGACGAGGGGCCCGAGACCCAGTACTTC. Looking up the rest from reference TRBV2 and TRBJ2-5 gives the full variable domain: EPEVTQTPSHQVTQMGQEVILRCVPISNHLYFYWYRQILGQKVEFLVSFYNNEISEKSEIFDDQFSVERPDGSNFTLKIRSTKLEDSAMYFCASRDEGPETQYFGPGTRLLVL.